Sequencing of this TCR beta chain was carried out in a study of response to subunit inactivated influenza vaccine. Study outcomes and limitations: The authors offered the suggestion that each seasonal influenza vaccination recruits few new T cells.

Using its own MiXCR run on the RT-PCR reads, TCRdb lists one record per CDR3 protein. The data hold around 530,000 distinct CDR3 sequences, with 15% to 20% observed a single time. J lost 5 bases, V lost 2 bases, and 6 bases had no gene match. Germline V gives CDR1 KGHSH, CDR2 LQKENI. The CDR3 extends over 15 amino acids. About this clonotype: Its matching antigen is unknown.

The V gene is TRBV18, the J gene TRBJ2-3, with 8 nucleotides matching TRBD2. Sequenced material: CD4+ T cells sorted from PBMCs, taken approximately 25 months after vaccination. The sequence came from a man aged 50-75 years who received an inactivated influenza vaccine. The CDR3 DNA sequence: TGTGCCAGCTCACCAGGAGCGGGGGCTTTAGATACGCAGTATTTT. Amino acids: CASSPGAGALDTQYF.